A selection of T cell receptor beta chains follows, all from one sample in a study of blood T cell repertoires in COVID-19. This table comes from immunoSEQ multiplex PCR, and its TCRdb copy is limited to in-frame clones, with some not included. The sample shows 100,000 to 150,000 clones, about four fifths of them seen only once. The sample comprised peripheral blood. These receptors all stem from a man between 35 and 55 years old with active or convalescent COVID-19. CDR3s include the opening cysteine and the closing phenylalanine or tryptophan. The D gene is left open where the match is weak.

V gene	D gene	J gene	CDR3 protein
TRBV29-1	NA	TRBJ2-7	CSVEEVQGHEQYF
TRBV12-3/TRBV12-4	NA	TRBJ2-1	CASSYHSNEQFF
TRBV9	TRBD1	TRBJ1-3	CASSRLTGVSGNTIYF
TRBV10-1	NA	TRBJ2-7	CASSQGSSYEQYF
TRBV28	TRBD1	TRBJ1-1	CASSFWGTGDPNTEAFF
TRBV2	TRBD2	TRBJ2-3	CASTPLGGRTDTQYF
TRBV12-3/TRBV12-4	NA	TRBJ1-1	CASSFGGIPEAFF
TRBV24-1	TRBD1	TRBJ2-1	CATSDQNRDRGTSSYNEQFF
TRBV9	TRBD2	TRBJ2-1	CASSVALRGGYNEQFF
TRBV4-2	TRBD1	TRBJ1-6	CASSPGQVGNSPLHF
TRBV27	TRBD2	TRBJ2-1	CASSLVGLGNEQFF
TRBV9	TRBD2	TRBJ2-1	CASSQGTSGGAGTYNEQFF
TRBV15	TRBD1	TRBJ2-7	CATSRNYPGTGRGFLSEQYF
TRBV5-4	TRBD2	TRBJ2-1	CASSSSAAGTSGLNEQFF
TRBV29-1	TRBD2	TRBJ2-3	CSGRTSGGVIDTQYF
TRBV6-2/TRBV6-3	NA	TRBJ1-5	CASSYTGTNQPQHF
TRBV29-1	NA	TRBJ1-2	CSVTGREAGYTF
TRBV19	NA	TRBJ1-1	CASSIGEGRGTDTEAFF
TRBV6-6	TRBD1	TRBJ2-7	CASSFGQGPGEQYF
TRBV5-4	NA	TRBJ2-7	CASSSGDRYEQYF
TRBV3-1/TRBV3-2	NA	TRBJ1-6	CASSQRRPGVRNSPLHF
TRBV2	TRBD1	TRBJ2-2	CASRGTGGTGELFF
TRBV5-1	NA	TRBJ2-7	CASSLDGQTYEQYF
TRBV18	NA	TRBJ1-4	CASSPLGRTPTNEKLFF
TRBV18	NA	TRBJ2-3	CASSPSSTDTQYF
TRBV18	NA	TRBJ1-1	CASSPVTEAFF
TRBV2	NA	TRBJ1-2	CASARGSGYGYTF
TRBV3-1/TRBV3-2	NA	TRBJ2-2	CASSQAGPGELFF
TRBV2	NA	TRBJ1-5	CASSRDKSNQPQHF
TRBV4-2	NA	TRBJ2-7	CASSRQIPGGFASYEQYF
TRBV6-4	NA	TRBJ1-5	CASSDSSSNQPQHF
TRBV18	NA	TRBJ2-7	CASSPRGDEQYF
TRBV19	TRBD1	TRBJ2-2	CASSPGQGAGELFF
TRBV7-7	TRBD2	TRBJ2-1	CASSLGTSGGARIDEQFF
TRBV10-3	TRBD1	TRBJ2-6	CAIRGPGQDSNVLTF
TRBV7-9	TRBD1	TRBJ1-4	CASSLRTGGNEKLFF
TRBV4-2	TRBD1	TRBJ2-7	CASSQDVGQFYEQYF
TRBV7-9	TRBD2	TRBJ2-3	CASRELAGGSTDTQYF
TRBV7-9	TRBD1	TRBJ2-2	CASSKQGANTGELFF
TRBV10-2	TRBD1	TRBJ1-1	CASSLGTGGTEAFF